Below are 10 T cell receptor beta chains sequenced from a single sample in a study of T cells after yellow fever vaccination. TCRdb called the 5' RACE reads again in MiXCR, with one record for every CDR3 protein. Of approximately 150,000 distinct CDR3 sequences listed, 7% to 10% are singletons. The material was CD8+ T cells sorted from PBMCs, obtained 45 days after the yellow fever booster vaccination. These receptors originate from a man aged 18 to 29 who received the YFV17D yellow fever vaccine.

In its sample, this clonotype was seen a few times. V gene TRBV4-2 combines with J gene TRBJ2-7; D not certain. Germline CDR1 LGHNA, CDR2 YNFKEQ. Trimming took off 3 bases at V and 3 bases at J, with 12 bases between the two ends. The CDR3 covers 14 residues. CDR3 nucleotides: TGTGCCAGCAGCCACGAGGACGGCAGCTACGAGCAGTACTTC. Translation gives CASSHEDGSYEQYF.

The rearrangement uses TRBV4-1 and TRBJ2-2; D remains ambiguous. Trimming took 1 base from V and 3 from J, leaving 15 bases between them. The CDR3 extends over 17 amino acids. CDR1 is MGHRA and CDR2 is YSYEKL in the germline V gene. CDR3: CASSQGVPEADTGELFF. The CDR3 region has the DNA TGCGCCAGCAGCCAAGGAGTTCCCGAGGCCGACACCGGGGAGCTGTTTTTT.

The CDR3 here is CASDRGYQETQYF. In nucleotides, the CDR3 is TGTGCCAGCGACAGGGGGTACCAAGAGACCCAGTACTTC. The chain employs TRBV6-1 and TRBJ2-5, with TRBD1 identical over 9 bases. Germline lookup yields CDR1 MNHNS and CDR2 SASEGT. The CDR3 loop spans 13 amino acids. V shed 8 bases and J 0 bases; nucleotides not matched to a gene: 1.

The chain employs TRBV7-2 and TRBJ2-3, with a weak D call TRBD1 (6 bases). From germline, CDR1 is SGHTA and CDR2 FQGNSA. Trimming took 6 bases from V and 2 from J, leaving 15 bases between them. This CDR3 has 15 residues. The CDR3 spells CASSPGVSTTDTQYF. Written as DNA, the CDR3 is TGTGCCAGCAGTCCAGGGGTCAGTACCACAGATACGCAGTATTTT.

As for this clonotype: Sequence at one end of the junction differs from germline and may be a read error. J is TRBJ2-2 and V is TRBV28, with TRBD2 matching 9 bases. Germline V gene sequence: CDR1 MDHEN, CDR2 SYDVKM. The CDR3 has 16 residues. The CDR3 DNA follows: TGTGCCAGCATTTTAGCGGGGGCCCTGAACACCGGGGAGCTGTTTTTT. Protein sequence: CASILAGALNTGELFF.

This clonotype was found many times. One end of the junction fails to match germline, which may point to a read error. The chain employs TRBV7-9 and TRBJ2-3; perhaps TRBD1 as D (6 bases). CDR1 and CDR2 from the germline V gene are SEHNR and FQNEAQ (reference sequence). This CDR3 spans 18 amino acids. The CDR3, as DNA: TGTGCCAGCACCTTACTTTCGACAGGTCCTTTAATTACAGATACGCAGTATTTT. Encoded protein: CASTLLSTGPLITDTQYF.

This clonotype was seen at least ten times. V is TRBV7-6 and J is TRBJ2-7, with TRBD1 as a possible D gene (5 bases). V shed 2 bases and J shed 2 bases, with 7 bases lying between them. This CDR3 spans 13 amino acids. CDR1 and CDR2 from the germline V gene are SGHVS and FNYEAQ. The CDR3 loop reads CASSLHRPYEQYF. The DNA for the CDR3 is TGTGCCAGCAGCTTACACAGGCCCTACGAGCAGTACTTC.

CDR3 protein: CASSLSPRQGRNSPLHF. The CDR3 region has the DNA TGTGCCAGCAGCTTAAGTCCCCGACAGGGAAGGAATTCACCCCTCCACTTT. The chain links TRBV7-9 to TRBJ1-6, with 7 bases identical to TRBD1. The trim removed 2 bases at V and 7 bases at J, leaving 11 bases unmatched. Per the germline V gene, CDR1 is SEHNR and CDR2 is FQNEAQ (reference sequence). The length of the CDR3 is 17 residues.

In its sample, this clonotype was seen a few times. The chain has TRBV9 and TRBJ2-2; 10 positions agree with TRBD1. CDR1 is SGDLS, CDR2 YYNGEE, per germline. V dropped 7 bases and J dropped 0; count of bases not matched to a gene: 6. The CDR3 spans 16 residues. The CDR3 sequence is CASSGTGDPNTGELFF. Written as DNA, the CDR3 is TGTGCCAGCTCCGGGACAGGGGACCCGAACACCGGGGAGCTGTTTTTT.

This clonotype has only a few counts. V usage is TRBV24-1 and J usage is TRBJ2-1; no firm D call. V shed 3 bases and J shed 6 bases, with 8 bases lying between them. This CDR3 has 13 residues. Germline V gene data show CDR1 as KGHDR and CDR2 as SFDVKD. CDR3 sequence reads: CATSDPQGNEQFF. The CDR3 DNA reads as TGTGCCACCAGTGATCCCCAAGGCAATGAGCAGTTCTTC.